This T cell receptor (beta chain) was observed in a study of T cells in Graves' hyperthyroidism and ophthalmopathy. Many counts were recorded for this clonotype. Antigen unknown. Findings of the study overall: Blood samples included most of the expanded thyroid clonotypes exceeding 0.001.

V was pared by 3 bases and J by 0 bases, with 15 bases between. Germline loops: CDR1 SNHLY, CDR2 FYNNEI. The CDR3 consists of 17 residues. Template material for amplifying TCR beta CDR3 regions consisted of RNA transcripts. TCR CDR3 underwent first-round RT-PCR with the HTBI primer set. MiXCR, applied by TCRdb to the multiplex PCR reads, yields one record per CDR3 protein. The data show some 720,000 distinct CDR3 sequences, with roughly 15% seen just once and 8.4% held by the top ten. This receptor was identified in a man between 18 and 35 years old with Graves' hyperthyroidism. The sequenced sample was blood. The chain couples TRBV2 to TRBJ1-3; a weak D match, TRBD1 (5 bases). The DNA of the CDR3 is TGTGCCAGCAGTGAGGGCGCGGGACTCTCCTCTGGAAACACCATATATTTT. This codes for CASSEGAGLSSGNTIYF. The full variable domain, its missing parts supplied by reference TRBV2 and TRBJ1-3, is EPEVTQTPSHQVTQMGQEVILRCVPISNHLYFYWYRQILGQKVEFLVSFYNNEISEKSEIFDDQFSVERPDGSNFTLKIRSTKLEDSAMYFCASSEGAGLSSGNTIYFGEGSWLTVV.